This TCR beta chain was sequenced for a study of blood T cell repertoires in COVID-19. Study as a whole: Collection of acute and convalescent COVID-19 samples took place in the United States, Italy and Spain.

Methods used by the authors: Reference gene primers were amplified, and this amplification served to estimate nucleated cell counts. The method was immunoSEQ multiplex PCR; TCRdb's version includes in-frame clones alone and lacks a portion of them. D and trimming were read from the DNA, whereas the V and J calls and clone size are those reported in that table. The table has 250,000 to 350,000 clones, 65% to 90% seen once. Participants were aged about 18 to 89 years from around 25 US areas. Cohort 3 recovered donors had two negative PCRs, clearance, or symptom resolution. The trim removed 1 base at V and 12 bases at J, leaving 6 bases unmatched. CDR1 and CDR2 (germline): LGHDT, YNNKEL (reference sequence). There are 13 residues in the CDR3.

The chain is built from TRBV3-1 (or the pseudogene TRBV3-2) and TRBJ2-1; 7 positions agree with TRBD2. The receptor comes from a woman younger than 35 who had recovered from COVID-19. The sample was PBMCs or T cells enriched from blood (not recorded which). DNA of the CDR3: TGTGCCAGCAGCCAAGGGGGGAGGGAGGGGCAGTTCTTC. Its translation is CASSQGGREGQFF.